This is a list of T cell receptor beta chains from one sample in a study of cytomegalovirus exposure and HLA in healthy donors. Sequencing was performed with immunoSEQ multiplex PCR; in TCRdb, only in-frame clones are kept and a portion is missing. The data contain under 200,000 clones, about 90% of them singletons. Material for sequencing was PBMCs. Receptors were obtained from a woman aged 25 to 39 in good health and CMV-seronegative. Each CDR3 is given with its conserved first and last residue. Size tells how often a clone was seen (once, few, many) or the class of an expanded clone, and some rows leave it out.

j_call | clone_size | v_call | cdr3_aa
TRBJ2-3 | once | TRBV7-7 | CASSENVRTDTQYF
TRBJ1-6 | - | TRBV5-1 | CASSLVGSSYNSPLHF
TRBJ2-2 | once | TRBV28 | CASSPLLSSGRGKLTGELFF
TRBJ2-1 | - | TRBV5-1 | CASSLASGASSYNEQFF
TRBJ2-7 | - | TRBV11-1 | CASSSWTGGIEQYF
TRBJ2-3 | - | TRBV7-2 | CASSDSYSTDTQYF
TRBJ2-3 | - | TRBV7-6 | CASSLIRGGGGSDTQYF
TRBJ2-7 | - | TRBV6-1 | CASMRGLGNEQYF
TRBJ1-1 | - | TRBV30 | CASQPPGQSNTEAFF
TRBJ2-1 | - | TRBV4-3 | CASSPDRWGGKFF
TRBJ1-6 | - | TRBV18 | CASSYVENSPLHF
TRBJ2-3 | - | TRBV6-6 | CASSYYQADTQYF
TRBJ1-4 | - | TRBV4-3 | CASSQDGTGGDEKLFF